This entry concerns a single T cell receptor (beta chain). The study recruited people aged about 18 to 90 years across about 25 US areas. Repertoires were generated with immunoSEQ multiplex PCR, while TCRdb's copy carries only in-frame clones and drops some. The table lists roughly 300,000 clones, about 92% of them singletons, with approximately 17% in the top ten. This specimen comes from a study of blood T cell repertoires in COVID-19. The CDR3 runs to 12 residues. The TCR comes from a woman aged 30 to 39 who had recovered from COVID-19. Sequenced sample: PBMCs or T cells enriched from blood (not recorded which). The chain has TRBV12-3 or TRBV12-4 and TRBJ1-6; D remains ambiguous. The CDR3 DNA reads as TGTGCAACACGGGCGGGTAATTCACCCCTCCACTTT. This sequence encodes CATRAGNSPLHF.